This T cell receptor beta chain was observed in a study of graft-versus-host responses after intestinal transplantation. Study results and caveats: GvH clonotypes were identified within recipient marrow, with a subset emerging first in ileum or blood.

The table came from immunoSEQ multiplex PCR; TCRdb's copy has only in-frame clones and leaves some out. The repertoire holds 45,000 to 60,000 clones, with 80% to 95% as singletons. Note on this clone: As yet, its antigen is unknown.

The V gene's germline CDR1 is SGHVS and CDR2 FQNEAQ. With V trimmed by 5 bases and J by 2 bases, 1 base remained unmatched. This CDR3 has 15 residues. This TCR was recovered from a human donor who was the organ donor for an intestinal transplant. The chain joins TRBV7-8 to TRBJ2-3; TRBD2 matches at 13 bases. The sequenced sample was unstimulated CD4+ T cells sorted from spleen or lymph node cells, obtained before transplant. The CDR3 DNA follows: TGTGCCAGCAGCACTAGCGGGAGGGCCACAGATACGCAGTATTTT. It yields the protein CASSTSGRATDTQYF. Full variable domain (missing parts from reference TRBV7-8 and TRBJ2-3): GAGVSQSPRYKVAKRGQDVALRCDPISGHVSLFWYQQALGQGPEFLTYFQNEAQLDKSGLPSDRFFAERPEGSVSTLKIQRTQQEDSAVYLCASSTSGRATDTQYFGPGTRLTVL.